This T cell receptor (beta chain) was captured by sequencing in a study of monozygotic twins with inflammatory bowel disease. Study-wide results and caveats: Healthy twins showed more clonotype sharing with others than IBD patients, especially patients with disease activity. Twin concordance left repertoire similarity unchanged, with limited power a possible explanation for this lack of difference.

From whole blood, total RNA was isolated without any sorting of T cells. The germline gives CDR1 ENHRY, CDR2 SYGVKD. The CDR3 is 15 residues long. As regards this clonotype: Its antigen is as yet unknown.

From the 5' RACE reads, TCRdb lists one entry per CDR3 protein and no DNA. The sample holds 310,000 or so distinct CDR3 sequences. This rearrangement joins TRBV10-3 to TRBJ2-5; TCRdb lists TRBD2, though no DNA is available to test this call. The clonotype comes from a human donor with ulcerative colitis or Crohn's disease, or a healthy co-twin of an affected twin (not recorded which). Material: blood. CDR3 residues: CAISMTSGGQETQYF.